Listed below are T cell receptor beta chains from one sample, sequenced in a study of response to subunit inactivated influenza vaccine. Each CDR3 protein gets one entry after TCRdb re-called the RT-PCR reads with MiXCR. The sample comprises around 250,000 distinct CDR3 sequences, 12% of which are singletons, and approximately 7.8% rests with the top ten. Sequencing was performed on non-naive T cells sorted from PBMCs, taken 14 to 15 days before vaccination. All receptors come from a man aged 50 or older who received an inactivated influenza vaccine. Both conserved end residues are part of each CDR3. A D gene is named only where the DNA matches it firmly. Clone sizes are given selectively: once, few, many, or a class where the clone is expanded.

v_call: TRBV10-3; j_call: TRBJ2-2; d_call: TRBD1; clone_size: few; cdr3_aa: CAISESPGQGTGELFF; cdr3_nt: TGTGCCATCAGTGAGTCACCGGGACAGGGGACCGGGGAGCTGTTTTTT
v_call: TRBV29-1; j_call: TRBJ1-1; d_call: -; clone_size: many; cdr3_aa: CSVTWGTEAFF; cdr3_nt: TGCAGCGTGACATGGGGAACTGAAGCTTTCTTT
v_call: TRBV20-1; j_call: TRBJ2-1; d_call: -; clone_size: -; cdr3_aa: CSARVSGGTSYNEQFF; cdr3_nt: TGCAGTGCTAGGGTCTCGGGTGGGACCTCCTACAATGAGCAGTTCTTC
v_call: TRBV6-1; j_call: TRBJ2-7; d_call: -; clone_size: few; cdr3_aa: CASSLRDWTYEQYF; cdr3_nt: TGTGCCAGCAGCCTACGGGACTGGACCTACGAGCAGTACTTC
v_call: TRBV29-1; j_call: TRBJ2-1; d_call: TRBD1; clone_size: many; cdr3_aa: CSSGTGRYNEQFF; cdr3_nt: TGCAGCTCCGGGACAGGGCGATACAATGAGCAGTTCTTC
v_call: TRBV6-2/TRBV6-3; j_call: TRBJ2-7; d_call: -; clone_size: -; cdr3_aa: CASSDSLQIPYEQYF; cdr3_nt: TGTGCCAGCAGTGACAGTCTGCAGATCCCCTACGAGCAGTACTTC
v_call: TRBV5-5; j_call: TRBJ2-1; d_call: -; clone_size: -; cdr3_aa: CASSPRYNKQFF; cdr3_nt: TGTGCCAGCAGCCCTCGCTACAATAAGCAGTTCTTC
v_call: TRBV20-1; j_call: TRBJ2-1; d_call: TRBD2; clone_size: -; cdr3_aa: CSARGEIRGDNNEQFF; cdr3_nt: TGCAGTGCTAGGGGGGAAATCCGGGGGGATAACAATGAGCAGTTCTTC
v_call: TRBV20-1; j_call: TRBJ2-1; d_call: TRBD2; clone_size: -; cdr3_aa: CSARGFTSGGVGNEQFF; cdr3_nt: TGCAGTGCTAGAGGTTTTACTAGCGGGGGGGTCGGGAATGAGCAGTTCTTC
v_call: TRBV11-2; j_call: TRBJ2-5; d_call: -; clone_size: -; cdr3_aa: CASSLALGVPETQYF; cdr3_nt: TGTGCCAGCAGCTTAGCTCTAGGCGTCCCCGAGACCCAGTACTTC